Listed here is a single T cell receptor beta chain. The antigen is undetermined. Added by template switching were UMIs that each held a 6-nucleotide sample barcode. TCRdb reprocessed the 5' RACE reads; each CDR3 protein has one entry and no DNA is given. The ten most abundant clones cover approximately 2.3% of a sample with approximately 390,000 distinct CDR3 sequences. Someone took an approximately 2.4 ml blood sample from each of the donors. These data belong to a study of monozygotic twins with inflammatory bowel disease. Study observations and caveats: Concordance status among twins (concordant versus discordant) showed no link to repertoire similarity, possibly from limited power. Reduced clonotype sharing with other individuals was observed in IBD patients relative to healthy twins, especially with disease activity.

The CDR3 is 14 amino acids. The receptor was isolated from a human donor with ulcerative colitis or Crohn's disease, or a healthy co-twin of an affected twin (not recorded which). The sequenced sample consisted of blood. This sequence joins TRBV12-3 or TRBV12-4 and TRBJ2-2; lacking DNA, the TRBD2 call made by TCRdb goes unchecked. The CDR3 region is CASSSYGLAGELFF.